A single sample gave rise to the 21 T cell receptor beta chains below, sequenced in a study of control samples from healthy donors and cancer patients (dated by TCRdb to about 2020). The library was obtained by the immunoSEQ multiplex PCR assay. Sourced from immuneACCESS, this table was stored by TCRdb with only in-frame sequences that have V and J called. A share of the clones is absent; for the studies checked, an unresolved V gene accounts for under half, and the remainder has no known explanation. The sample contains some 100,000 clones, 90% of them found a single time. Roughly 4% of the sample belongs to the ten largest clones. Material: blood. The receptors were sampled from a human donor in good health. The donor label of this sample is uncertain.

The chain uses TRBV28 and TRBJ1-5; a possible D gene is TRBD1 (5 bases). Looked up from germline, CDR1 is MDHEN and CDR2 is SYDVKM. Trimming stripped 7 bases from V and 1 base from J, with 8 bases between. The CDR3 covers 13 residues. CDR3 DNA: TGTGCCAGCACCAGGGACAGCAATCAGCCCCAGCATTTT. This sequence encodes CASTRDSNQPQHF. Full variable domain (remainder filled in from reference TRBV28 and TRBJ1-5): DVKVTQSSRYLVKRTGEKVFLECVQDMDHENMFWYRQDPGLGLRLIYFSYDVKMKEKGDIPEGYSVSREKKERFSLILESASTNQTSMYLCASTRDSNQPQHFGDGTRLSIL.

V gene TRBV30 combines with J gene TRBJ1-3; D call uncertain. The CDR3 extends over 14 amino acids. Germline CDR1 is GTSNPN and CDR2 is SVGIG (reference sequence). V lost 1 base to trimming and J lost 7 bases, with 14 bases between them. CDR3: CAWSEGSAGNTIYF. CDR3 nucleotides: TGTGCCTGGAGTGAGGGCAGCGCGGGGAACACCATATATTTT. Full variable domain (missing parts from reference TRBV30 and TRBJ1-3): SQTIHQWPATLVQPVGSPLSLECTVEGTSNPNLYWYRQAAGRGLQLLFYSVGIGQISSEVPQNLSASRPQDRQFILSSKKLLLSDSGFYLCAWSEGSAGNTIYFGEGSWLTVV.

The chain employs TRBV18 and TRBJ2-7, with D tentatively TRBD1 (6 bases). CDR3 length equals 14 residues. CDR1 is KGHSH and CDR2 is LQKENI in the germline V gene. Trimming took off 3 bases at V and 0 bases at J, with 9 bases between the two ends. As DNA, the CDR3 is TGTGCCAGCTCACCGGACAGTTTCTCCTACGAGCAGTACTTC. Amino acids: CASSPDSFSYEQYF.

This chain uses TRBV5-6 with TRBJ2-7; D perhaps matches TRBD2 (6 bases). V lost 0 bases to trimming and J lost 12 bases, with 16 bases between them. Germline V gene sequence: CDR1 SGHDT, CDR2 YYEEEE. This CDR3 is 13 amino acids long. The CDR3 loop reads CASSLAKGNGGYF. CDR3 nucleotides: TGTGCCAGCAGCTTGGCCAAGGGGAACGGGGGGTACTTC.

Concerning this clone: The junction differs from germline at one of its ends, possibly a read error. The chain combines TRBV7-9 with TRBJ2-1; unclear D gene. This CDR3 has 11 amino acids. Germline CDR1 and CDR2: SEHNR and FQNEAQ (reference sequence). CDR3 nucleotide sequence: TGTGCCAGCAGCTCCGACAATGAGCAGTTCTTC. Its translation is CASSSDNEQFF.

V is TRBV5-1 and J is TRBJ2-1; 9 bases map to TRBD2. The CDR3 consists of 16 residues. Germline CDR1 reads SGHRS; CDR2 reads YFSETQ. The V gene end was trimmed by 1 base and the J gene end by 7 bases; junction bases not matched to a gene: 9. CDR3 sequence reads: CASSLSVRGGANEQFF. The DNA of the CDR3 is TGCGCCAGCAGCTTGTCGGTCCGCGGGGGGGCTAATGAGCAGTTCTTC.

The chain recombines TRBV11-2 with TRBJ2-3; TRBD2 agrees at 7 bases. J lost 0 bases, V lost 7 bases, and 10 bases had no gene match. CDR3 size: 16 residues. Germline V gene sequence: CDR1 SGHAT, CDR2 FQNNGV. The CDR3 region has the DNA TGTGCCAGCACCACCAGGGAGGGGTCTAGCACAGATACGCAGTATTTT. This sequence encodes CASTTREGSSTDTQYF.

Points on this clone: This CDR3 is also generated by other DNA sequences in the sample. The chain employs TRBV7-2 and TRBJ2-3; D unresolved. Germline CDR1 SGHTA, CDR2 FQGNSA. The CDR3 is 14 amino acids. V lost 5 bases and J 0 bases, leaving 9 bases between the germline ends. The CDR3 here is CASSPSRSTDTQYF. DNA for the CDR3: TGTGCCAGCAGCCCTAGTAGGAGCACAGATACGCAGTATTTT.

The chain is built from TRBV11-3 and TRBJ1-6; the match to TRBD1 covers 7 bases. The length of the CDR3 is 16 residues. Per germline, CDR1 SGHNT and CDR2 YENEEA. J gave up 9 bases and V 5 bases, and 13 bases lay outside the gene matches. CDR3 in DNA: TGTGCCAGCAGCATAAGGCTAGGACAGGATGGTTCACCCCTCCACTTT. It yields the protein CASSIRLGQDGSPLHF.

The chain employs TRBV18 and TRBJ2-1, with unresolved D. The CDR3 is 13 amino acids. Per the germline V gene, CDR1 is KGHSH and CDR2 is LQKENI. Trimming pared 3 bases from V and 7 bases from J, leaving 10 bases between. For the CDR3, the DNA is TGTGCCAGCTCACCGCGCCAGGATAATGAGCAGTTCTTC. Its protein product is CASSPRQDNEQFF.

This clone was found once. The chain is built from TRBV5-1 and TRBJ1-2, with D possibly being TRBD1 (5 bases). Trimming removed 2 bases from V and 3 bases from J, with 8 bases in between. Looked up from germline, CDR1 is SGHRS and CDR2 is YFSETQ. The CDR3 is made up of 13 amino acids. The CDR3 protein is CASSFDSDYGYTF. The CDR3 nucleotides are TGCGCCAGCAGCTTCGACAGTGACTATGGCTACACCTTC.

The V gene is TRBV28, the J gene TRBJ1-2, with 7 bases aligning to TRBD1. Germline CDR1 MDHEN, CDR2 SYDVKM. V dropped 2 bases and J dropped 4; count of bases not matched to a gene: 7. CDR3 length equals 15 residues. This CDR3 reads CASSLSVEGAYGYTF. DNA of the CDR3: TGTGCCAGCAGTTTAAGCGTCGAGGGGGCCTATGGCTACACCTTC.

The count of this clone is one. The chain uses TRBV24-1 and TRBJ1-5; the match to TRBD1 covers 10 bases. This CDR3 spans 16 amino acids. Trimming at V came to 2 bases and at J to 4 bases, leaving 4 bases not matched to a gene. In germline, CDR1 is KGHDR, CDR2 SFDVKD. Here the CDR3 DNA reads TGTGCCACCAGTGATTCCGGGACAGGGGATAATCAGCCCCAGCATTTT. Encoded protein: CATSDSGTGDNQPQHF.

J is TRBJ2-2 and V is TRBV9; D might be TRBD2 (5 bases). Trimming took 3 bases from V and 3 from J, leaving 9 bases between them. Per germline, CDR1 SGDLS and CDR2 YYNGEE. The CDR3 spans 14 residues. The DNA of the CDR3 is TGTGCCAGCAGCGGCCCCGGGGACACCGGGGAGCTGTTTTTT. It yields the protein CASSGPGDTGELFF. Using reference TRBV9 and TRBJ2-2 for the parts outside the CDR3, the full variable domain is DSGVTQTPKHLITATGQRVTLRCSPRSGDLSVYWYQQSLDQGLQFLIQYYNGEERAKGNILERFSAQQFPDLHSELNLSSLELGDSALYFCASSGPGDTGELFFGEGSRLTVL.

V is TRBV18 and J is TRBJ1-1, with 9 positions matching TRBD1. V gave up 2 bases and J gave up 0 bases; unmatched junction bases: 4. Germline assignment: CDR1 KGHSH and CDR2 LQKENI. This CDR3 region has 16 residues. For the CDR3, the DNA is TGTGCCAGCTCACCAACAGGGGGCGGATTGAACACTGAAGCTTTCTTT. Translated: CASSPTGGGLNTEAFF.

V and J are TRBV10-1 and TRBJ1-1, with 7 bases lining up with TRBD1. The CDR3 sequence is 14 residues long. Germline assignment: CDR1 WNHNN and CDR2 SYGVQD (reference sequence). The V segment lost 7 bases and the J segment 5 bases; nucleotides outside the gene matches: 10. The CDR3: CASNQQGRGTEAFF. The CDR3, as DNA: TGCGCCAGCAATCAACAGGGGAGAGGAACTGAAGCTTTCTTT.

The V and J genes are TRBV5-1 and TRBJ1-4; D is possibly TRBD1 (6 bases). Per germline, CDR1 SGHRS and CDR2 YFSETQ. The CDR3 length is 15 residues. Trimming removed 4 bases at V and 7 bases at J, with 17 bases between. The CDR3 DNA follows: TGCGCCAGCAGCCAAGGAGCAGGGGTGGGTGAAAAACTGTTTTTT. This encodes CASSQGAGVGEKLFF.

The chain uses TRBV29-1 and TRBJ2-2; D unclear. Trimming removed 4 bases at V and 2 bases at J, with 11 bases between. The germline V gene has CDR1 SQVTM and CDR2 ANQGSEA. The CDR3 has 14 amino acids. As DNA, the CDR3 is TGCAGCGTTGGAAATCCCACTAACACCGGGGAGCTGTTTTTT. As protein: CSVGNPTNTGELFF.

This clone was observed once. The rearrangement links TRBV10-2 to TRBJ2-7; 8 positions match TRBD1. Germline-derived CDR1 and CDR2 are WSHSY and SAAADI. There are 15 residues in the CDR3. The J segment lost 2 bases and the V segment lost 8 bases, leaving 11 bases of the junction unmatched. CDR3 bases: TGCGCCAGCGGCTCCCTTGGACAGGGAGCCTACGAGCAGTACTTC. Translated: CASGSLGQGAYEQYF.

The chain is built from TRBV3-1 (or the pseudogene TRBV3-2) and TRBJ2-6; D is unresolved. This CDR3 has 15 amino acids. The V gene lost 6 bases and the J gene lost 0 bases, with 9 bases spanning the gap. CDR1 and CDR2 from the germline V gene are LGHDT and YNNKEL (reference sequence). The CDR3 DNA reads TGTGCCAGCAGGAACAGTCTCTCTGGGGCCAACGTCCTGACTTTC. Translated: CASRNSLSGANVLTF.

V and J are TRBV29-1 and TRBJ1-5; no clear D. V was trimmed by 1 base and J by 7 bases, leaving 11 bases between them. CDR3 length: 13 residues. Germline CDR1 and CDR2: SQVTM and ANQGSEA. In DNA form, the CDR3 reads TGCAGCGTTGAAGTCCGGGCCGGGCAGCCCCAGCATTTT. It specifies CSVEVRAGQPQHF.